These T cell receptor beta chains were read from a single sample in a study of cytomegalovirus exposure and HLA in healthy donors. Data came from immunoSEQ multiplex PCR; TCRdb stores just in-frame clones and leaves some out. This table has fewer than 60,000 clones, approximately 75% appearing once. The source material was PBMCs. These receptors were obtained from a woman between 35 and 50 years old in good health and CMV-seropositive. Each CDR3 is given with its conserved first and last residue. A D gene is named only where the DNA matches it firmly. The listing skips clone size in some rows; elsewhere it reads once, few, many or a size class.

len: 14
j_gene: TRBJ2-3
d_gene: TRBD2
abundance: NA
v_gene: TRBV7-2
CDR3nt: TGTGCTGCCGGACTAGCGGGGGGGTCAGATACGCAGTATTTT
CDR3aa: CAAGLAGGSDTQYF

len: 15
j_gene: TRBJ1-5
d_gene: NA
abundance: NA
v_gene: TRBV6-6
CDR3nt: TGTGCCAGCAGTTACTCGAGCGAGGGTGGTCAGCCCCAGCATTTT
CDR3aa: CASSYSSEGGQPQHF

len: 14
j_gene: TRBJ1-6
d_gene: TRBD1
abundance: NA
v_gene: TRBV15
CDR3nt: TGTGCCACCAGCAGGGACAGGGAGTTTGGTCCCCTCCACTTT
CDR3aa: CATSRDREFGPLHF

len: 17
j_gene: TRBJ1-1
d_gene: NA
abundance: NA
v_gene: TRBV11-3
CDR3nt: TGTGCCAGCAGCCCACTTTTATGGTACGAGATGAACACTGAAGCTTTCTTT
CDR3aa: CASSPLLWYEMNTEAFF

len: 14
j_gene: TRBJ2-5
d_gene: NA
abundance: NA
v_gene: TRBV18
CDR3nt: TGTGCCAGCTCACCACGGTCGAGGGTAGAGACCCAGTACTTC
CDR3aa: CASSPRSRVETQYF

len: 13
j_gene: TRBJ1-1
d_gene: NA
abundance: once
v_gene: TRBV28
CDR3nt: TGTGCCAGCAGTTTGCTGGCCGCAGGTGAAGCTTTCTTT
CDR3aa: CASSLLAAGEAFF

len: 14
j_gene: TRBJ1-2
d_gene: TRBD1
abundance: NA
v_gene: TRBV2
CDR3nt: TGTGCCAGCAGAACCGGGACAGGGTTCAGGGGCTACACCTTC
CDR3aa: CASRTGTGFRGYTF

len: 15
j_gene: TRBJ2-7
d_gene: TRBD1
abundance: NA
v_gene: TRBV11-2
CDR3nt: TGTGCCAGCAGCTGGAACAGGGGGTCTTGGTACGAGCAGTACTTC
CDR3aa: CASSWNRGSWYEQYF

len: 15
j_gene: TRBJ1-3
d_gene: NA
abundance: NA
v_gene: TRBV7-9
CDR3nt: TGTGCCAGCAGTCAGGACGGACTCTCTGGAAACACCATATATTTT
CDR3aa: CASSQDGLSGNTIYF

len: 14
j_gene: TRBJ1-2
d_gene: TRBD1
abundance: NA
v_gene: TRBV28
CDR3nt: TGTGCCAGCGCCCAGGGACAGGGGGCACGGGTCTACACCTTC
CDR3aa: CASAQGQGARVYTF

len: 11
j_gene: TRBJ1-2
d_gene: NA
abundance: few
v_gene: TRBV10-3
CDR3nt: TGTGCCATCAGCCATCACTATGGCTACACCTTC
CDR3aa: CAISHHYGYTF

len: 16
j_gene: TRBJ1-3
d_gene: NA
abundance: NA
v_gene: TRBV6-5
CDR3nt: TGTGCCAGCAGTTACTCGGGTGGACTCTCTGGAAACACCATATATTTT
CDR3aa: CASSYSGGLSGNTIYF

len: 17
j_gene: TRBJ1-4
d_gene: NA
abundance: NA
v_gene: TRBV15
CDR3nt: TGTGCCACCAGCAGAGATTCGCCCGGGCGGGGGGAGGAAAAACTGTTTTTT
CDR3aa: CATSRDSPGRGEEKLFF

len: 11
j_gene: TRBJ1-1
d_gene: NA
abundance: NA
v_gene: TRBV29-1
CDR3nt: TGCCTTACTACGAGGGCTACTGAAGCTTTCTTT
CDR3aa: CLTTRATEAFF

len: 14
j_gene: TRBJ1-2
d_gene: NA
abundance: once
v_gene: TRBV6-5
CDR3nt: TGTGCCAGCAGTTACCGAGATCCTAACTATGGCTACACCTTC
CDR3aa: CASSYRDPNYGYTF

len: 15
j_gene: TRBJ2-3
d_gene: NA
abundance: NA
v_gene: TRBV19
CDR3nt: TGTGCCAGTAGTATTGAGGCCAGGGCCACAGATACGCAGTATTTT
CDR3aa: CASSIEARATDTQYF

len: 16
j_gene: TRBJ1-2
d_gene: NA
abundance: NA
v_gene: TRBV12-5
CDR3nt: TGTGCTAGTGGTTTGGTACTTCAGGGTCTGGACTATGGCTACACCTTC
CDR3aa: CASGLVLQGLDYGYTF

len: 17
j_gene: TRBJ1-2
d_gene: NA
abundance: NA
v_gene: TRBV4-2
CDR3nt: TGTGCCAGCAGCCAAGATAGGCCAGGGCCCTCTAACTATGGCTACACCTTC
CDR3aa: CASSQDRPGPSNYGYTF

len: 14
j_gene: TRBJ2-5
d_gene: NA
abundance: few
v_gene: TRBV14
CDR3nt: TGTGCCAGCAGCCTTGGCCCCCGGGTGGAGACCCAGTACTTC
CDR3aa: CASSLGPRVETQYF

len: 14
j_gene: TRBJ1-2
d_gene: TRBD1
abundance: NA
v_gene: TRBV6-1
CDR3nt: TGTGCCAGCAGTGATTCTACAGGGGACTATGGCTACACCTTC
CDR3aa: CASSDSTGDYGYTF

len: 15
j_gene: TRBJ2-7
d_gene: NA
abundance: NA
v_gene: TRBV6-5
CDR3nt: TGTGCCAGCAGTTCCGCCTGGGGGGTCTCCTACGAGCAGTACTTC
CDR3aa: CASSSAWGVSYEQYF

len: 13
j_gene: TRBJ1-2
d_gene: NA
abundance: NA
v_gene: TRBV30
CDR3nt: TGTGCCTGGACTGGACAGATTTACTATGGCTACACCTTC
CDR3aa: CAWTGQIYYGYTF

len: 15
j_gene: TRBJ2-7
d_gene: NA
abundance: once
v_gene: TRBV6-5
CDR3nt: TGTGCCAGCAGCCCCGCAGTAGGGGCATCCTACGAGCAGTACTTC
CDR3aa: CASSPAVGASYEQYF

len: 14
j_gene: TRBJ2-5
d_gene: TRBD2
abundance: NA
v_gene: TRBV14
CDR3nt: TGTGCCAGCAGCCAAATGACTAGCGGAGAGACCCAGTACTTC
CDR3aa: CASSQMTSGETQYF

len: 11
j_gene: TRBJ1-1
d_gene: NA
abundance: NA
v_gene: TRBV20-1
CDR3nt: TGCAGTGCTAGGGGCCTCCCCGAAGCTTTCTTT
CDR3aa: CSARGLPEAFF

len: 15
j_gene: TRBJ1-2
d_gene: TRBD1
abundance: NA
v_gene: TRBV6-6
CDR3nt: TGTGCCAGCAGCGAGCCGGGACAGGGGGCATATGGCTACACCTTC
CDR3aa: CASSEPGQGAYGYTF

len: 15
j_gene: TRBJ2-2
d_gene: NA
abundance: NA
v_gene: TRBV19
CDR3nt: TGTGCCAGTAGTATAGCCCACAGGGACACCGGGGAGCTGTTTTTT
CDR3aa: CASSIAHRDTGELFF

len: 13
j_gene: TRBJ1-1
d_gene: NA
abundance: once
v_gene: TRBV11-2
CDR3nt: TGTGCCAGCAGCCCGCACAGGGATACTGAAGCTTTCTTT
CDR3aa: CASSPHRDTEAFF

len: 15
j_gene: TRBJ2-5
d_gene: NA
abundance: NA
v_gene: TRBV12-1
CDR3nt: TGTGCCAGCAGCTCCCGGGGGGTAGCGCAGGAGACCCAGTACTTC
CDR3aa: CASSSRGVAQETQYF

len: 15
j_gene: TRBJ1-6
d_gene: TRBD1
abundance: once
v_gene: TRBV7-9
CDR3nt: TGTTCCAGCAGAGCCGGGACAGCACTAAATTCACCCCTCCACTTT
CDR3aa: CSSRAGTALNSPLHF

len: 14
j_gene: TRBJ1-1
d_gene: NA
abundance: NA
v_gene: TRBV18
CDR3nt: TGTGCCAGCTCACCACCGTCGAGGAGAACTGAAGCTTTCTTT
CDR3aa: CASSPPSRRTEAFF

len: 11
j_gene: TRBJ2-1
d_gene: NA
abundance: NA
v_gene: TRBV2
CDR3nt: TGTGCCAGCAGTGACAGGGGACCCAACCTCTTC
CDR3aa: CASSDRGPNLF

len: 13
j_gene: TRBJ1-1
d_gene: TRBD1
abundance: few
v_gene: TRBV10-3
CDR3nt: TGTGCCTCGACAGGGGTTGGGGTCACTGAAGCTTTCTTT
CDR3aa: CASTGVGVTEAFF

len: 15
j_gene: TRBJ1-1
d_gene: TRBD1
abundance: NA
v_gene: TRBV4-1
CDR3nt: TGCGCCAGCAGCCCCCGGGACAGGGCGAACACTGAAGCTTTCTTT
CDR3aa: CASSPRDRANTEAFF

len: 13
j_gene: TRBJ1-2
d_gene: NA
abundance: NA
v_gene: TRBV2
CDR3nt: TGTGCCAGCAGAGCCCGAGGAAACTATGGCTACACCTTC
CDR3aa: CASRARGNYGYTF

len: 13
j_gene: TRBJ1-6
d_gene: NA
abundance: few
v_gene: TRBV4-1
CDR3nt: TGCGCCAGCAGCCAAACAGGGAATTCACCCCTCCACTTT
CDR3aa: CASSQTGNSPLHF

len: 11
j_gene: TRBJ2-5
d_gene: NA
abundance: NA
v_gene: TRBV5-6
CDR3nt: TGTGCCAGCAGCTTAGCGGAGACCCAGTACTTC
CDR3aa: CASSLAETQYF

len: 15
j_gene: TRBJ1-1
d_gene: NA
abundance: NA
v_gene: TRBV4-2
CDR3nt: TGTGCCAGCAGCCAAGTAACAGCTCTGAACACTGAAGCTTTCTTT
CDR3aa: CASSQVTALNTEAFF

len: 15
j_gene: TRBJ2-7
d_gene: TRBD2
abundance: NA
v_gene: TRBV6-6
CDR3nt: TGTGCCAGCAGGGGACTAGCGGGGGCTGTATACGAGCAGTACTTC
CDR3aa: CASRGLAGAVYEQYF

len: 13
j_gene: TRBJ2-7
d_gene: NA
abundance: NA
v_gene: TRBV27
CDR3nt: TGTGCCAGCAGTTTAGGTCGGGGAAGCGAGCAGTACTTC
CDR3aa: CASSLGRGSEQYF

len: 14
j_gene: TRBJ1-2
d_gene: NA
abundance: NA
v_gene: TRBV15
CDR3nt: TGTGCCACCAGCAGAGATCGGGGGTTCGATGGCTACACCTTC
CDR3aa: CATSRDRGFDGYTF

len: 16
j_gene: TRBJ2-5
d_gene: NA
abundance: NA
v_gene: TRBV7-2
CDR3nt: TGTGCCAGCAGCCCCTGGGCCCATTCAAGTGGAGAGACCCAGTACTTC
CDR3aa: CASSPWAHSSGETQYF

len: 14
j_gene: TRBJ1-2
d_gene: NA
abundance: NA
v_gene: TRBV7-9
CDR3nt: TGTGCCAGCAGCCCGAGCGGGGTCGACTATGGCTACACCTTC
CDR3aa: CASSPSGVDYGYTF

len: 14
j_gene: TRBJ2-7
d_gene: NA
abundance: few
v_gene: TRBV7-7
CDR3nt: TGTGCCAGCAGCTATAGCCAGGGGAGTGACGAGCAGTACTTC
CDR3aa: CASSYSQGSDEQYF

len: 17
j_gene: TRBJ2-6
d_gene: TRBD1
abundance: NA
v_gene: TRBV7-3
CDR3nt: TGTGCCAGCAGCACAAGGACAGGGTCCCTGGGGGCCAACGTCCTGACTTTC
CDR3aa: CASSTRTGSLGANVLTF

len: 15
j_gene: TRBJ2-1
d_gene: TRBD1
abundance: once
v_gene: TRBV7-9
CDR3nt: TGTGCCAGCAGCTGGGGACAGAGCTCCTACAATGAGCAGTTCTTC
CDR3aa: CASSWGQSSYNEQFF

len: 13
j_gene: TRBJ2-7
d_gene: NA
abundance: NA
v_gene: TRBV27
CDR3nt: TGTGCCAGCAGTTATCACAGCTCCAACGAGCAGTACTTC
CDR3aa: CASSYHSSNEQYF

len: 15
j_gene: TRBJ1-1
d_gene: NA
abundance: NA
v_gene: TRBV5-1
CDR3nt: TGCGCCAGCAGCCCGGGAGGGTTCTCGAACACTGAAGCTTTCTTT
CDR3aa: CASSPGGFSNTEAFF

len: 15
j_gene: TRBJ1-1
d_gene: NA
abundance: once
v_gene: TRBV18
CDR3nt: TGTGCCAGCTCATCCGTCGGGAGCAAGAACACTGAAGCTTTCTTT
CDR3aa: CASSSVGSKNTEAFF

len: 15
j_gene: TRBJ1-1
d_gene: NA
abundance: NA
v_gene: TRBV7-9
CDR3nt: TGTGCCAGCACCCAACTCCGGGAGAAGAACACTGAAGCTTTCTTT
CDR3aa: CASTQLREKNTEAFF

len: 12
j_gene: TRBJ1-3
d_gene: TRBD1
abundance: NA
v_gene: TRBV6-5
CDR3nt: TGTGCCACTGGACAGGGGAGAAACACCATATATTTT
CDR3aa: CATGQGRNTIYF

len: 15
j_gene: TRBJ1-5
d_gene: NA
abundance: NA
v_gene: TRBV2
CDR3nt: TGTGCCAGCAGTGAGGGAGTAAGAAAGAGGGAGCCCCAGCATTTT
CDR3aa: CASSEGVRKREPQHF

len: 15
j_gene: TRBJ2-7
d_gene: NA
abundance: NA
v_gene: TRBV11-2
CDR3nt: TGTGCCAGCAGCTTAATCCAGGGGAAAATTTACGAGCAGTACTTC
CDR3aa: CASSLIQGKIYEQYF

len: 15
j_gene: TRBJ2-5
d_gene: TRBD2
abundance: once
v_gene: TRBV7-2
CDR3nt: TGTGCCAGCAGCTTCCAAGCGGGGGTACAAGAGACCCAGTACTTC
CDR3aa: CASSFQAGVQETQYF

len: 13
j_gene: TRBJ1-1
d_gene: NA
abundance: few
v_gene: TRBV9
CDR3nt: TGTGCCAGCAGCGCCGGACAGAAGGGAGTAGCTTTCTTT
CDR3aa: CASSAGQKGVAFF